This TCR beta chain comes out of a study of blood T cell repertoires in COVID-19. Germline values: CDR1 SGHNT, CDR2 YYREEE (reference sequence). The CDR3 runs 13 residues. The V and J ends lost 7 bases and 11 bases, in that order; junction bases with no gene match: 10. This clone was counted a single time. Per the original data handling: From reference gene primer amplification, estimates of nucleated cell counts were derived. Data came from immunoSEQ multiplex PCR; TCRdb stores just in-frame clones and leaves some out. V and J calls and clone size follow that table, whereas D and trimming were derived from the DNA. Of 100,000 to 150,000 clones in the sample, about 80% were seen once.

The sequenced material came from peripheral blood. This receptor was identified in a woman in her fifties or sixties with acute or convalescent COVID-19. The chain links TRBV5-4 to TRBJ2-7, with 12 bases fitting TRBD1. This chain's CDR3 is CASHRDRGQVKYF. CDR3 bases: TGTGCCAGCCACCGGGACAGGGGGCAAGTGAAGTACTTC.